The rows below give T cell receptor beta chains drawn from one sample of a study of T cells in Graves' hyperthyroidism and ophthalmopathy. TCRdb re-derived calls from the multiplex PCR reads in MiXCR, one entry per CDR3 protein. The data show hundreds of thousands of distinct CDR3 sequences, approximately 16% seen once. Sequenced material: blood. The origin of the receptors is a man aged 35 to 55 with Graves' hyperthyroidism. Both conserved end residues are part of each CDR3. The order of the fields is D gene, CDR3 length, clone size, J gene, V gene, CDR3 DNA, CDR3 protein. The D gene is left open where the match is weak. Not every row has a clone size; where given, it reads once, few, many or a size class.

D: .
length: 15
size: many
J: TRBJ2-1
V: TRBV5-1
DNA: TGCGCCAGCAGCACCTTAGCGGTATCCTACAATGAGCAGTTCTTC
CDR3: CASSTLAVSYNEQFF

D: TRBD2
length: 19
size: .
J: TRBJ2-3
V: TRBV7-3
DNA: TGTGCCAGCAGTCTGCCACTAGCGGGGGCCCCCCCCCCCGCAGATACGCAGTATTTT
CDR3: CASSLPLAGAPPPADTQYF

D: .
length: 14
size: many
J: TRBJ2-2
V: TRBV7-2
DNA: TGTGCCAGCAGCTTTCGTCCTAGCGCCGGGGAGCTGTTTTTT
CDR3: CASSFRPSAGELFF

D: .
length: 15
size: many
J: TRBJ2-1
V: TRBV7-2
DNA: TGTGCCAGCAGCTTAAATCGGGGCAGATACAATGAGCAGTTCTTC
CDR3: CASSLNRGRYNEQFF

D: TRBD2
length: 15
size: many
J: TRBJ2-3
V: TRBV30
DNA: TGTGCCTGGACCCCCGGGGGGAGGGAAACAGATACGCAGTATTTT
CDR3: CAWTPGGRETDTQYF

D: .
length: 15
size: many
J: TRBJ1-5
V: TRBV5-5
DNA: TGTGCCAGCAGCTTGGCCACGTATAGCAATCAGCCCCAGCATTTT
CDR3: CASSLATYSNQPQHF

D: TRBD1
length: 16
size: many
J: TRBJ2-3
V: TRBV7-2
DNA: TGTGCCAGCAGCGTCACGGGACAGGGGGCAACAGATACGCAGTATTTT
CDR3: CASSVTGQGATDTQYF

D: .
length: 12
size: .
J: TRBJ1-1
V: TRBV6-2/TRBV6-3
DNA: TGTGCCAGCACCACGACCGCCACTGAAGCTTTCTTT
CDR3: CASTTTATEAFF

D: .
length: 15
size: many
J: TRBJ2-7
V: TRBV7-9
DNA: TGTGCCAGCAGCCCCCCGGGGGGCAGCTCCTACGAGCAGTACTTC
CDR3: CASSPPGGSSYEQYF

D: TRBD1
length: 17
size: .
J: TRBJ1-6
V: TRBV5-8
DNA: TGTGCCAGCAGCCCCGGGACAGGGGGAAACTATAATTCACCCCTCCACTTT
CDR3: CASSPGTGGNYNSPLHF